Listed here are 21 T cell receptor beta chains from one sample, sequenced in a study of CD8 T cells in ankylosing spondylitis. MiXCR, run by TCRdb on the 5' RACE reads, gives a single entry per CDR3 protein. The repertoire includes 800,000 to 900,000 distinct CDR3 sequences, approximately 12% of them detected once, and more than 0.5% sits in the top ten. Study-level results: A TCR beta motif of roughly 8 highly homologous variants seemed to mark ankylosing spondylitis blood.

These receptors lack a known antigen. The material sequenced was blood, either unsorted or a sorted T cell fraction (not recorded which). The receptors stem from a male donor with ankylosing spondylitis.

This clonotype has a handful of counts. The rearrangement uses TRBV4-2 and TRBJ1-1, with 7 bases that match TRBD1. V lost 1 base, J lost 11 bases, and 7 bases stayed unmatched. This CDR3 region has 13 residues. The germline V gene has CDR1 LGHNA and CDR2 YNFKEQ. For the CDR3, the DNA is TGTGCCAGCAGCCAAGGACAGGGTGATGTGGCTTTCTTT. This translates into CASSQGQGDVAFF.

This chain links TRBV18 with TRBJ2-7, with 9 bases aligning to TRBD1. This CDR3 has 15 amino acids. The germline CDR1 and CDR2 sequences are KGHSH and LQKENI. Trimming cost V 3 bases and J 7 bases; bases outside gene matches: 10. CDR3 DNA: TGTGCCAGCTCACCTAACAGGGGGCGAAGTAAGGAGCAGTACTTC. Translated, it gives CASSPNRGRSKEQYF.

The chain couples TRBV10-3 to TRBJ2-3; D could derive from TRBD1 or TRBD2 (5 bases each). Germline CDR1 ENHRY, CDR2 SYGVKD. The CDR3 is 13 amino acids. Trimming removed 6 bases from V and 2 bases from J, with 9 bases in between. The CDR3 DNA reads as TGTGCCATCAGCGGGGCTATCACAGATACGCAGTATTTT. Translation: CAISGAITDTQYF.

This clonotype was seen a few times. J is TRBJ1-2 and V is TRBV5-1, with TRBD1 matching 10 bases. The CDR3 runs 15 residues. Germline loops: CDR1 SGHRS, CDR2 YFSETQ. Trimming cost V 3 bases and J 3 bases; bases outside gene matches: 5. The CDR3 DNA follows: TGCGCCAGCAGCTGGGGGGACAGGGGAGACTATGGCTACACCTTC. Translation: CASSWGDRGDYGYTF. The full variable domain, completed using reference TRBV5-1 and TRBJ1-2, is KAGVTQTPRYLIKTRGQQVTLSCSPISGHRSVSWYQQTPGQGLQFLFEYFSETQRNKGNFPGRFSGRQFSNSRSEMNVSTLELGDSALYLCASSWGDRGDYGYTFGSGTRLTVV.

The chain uses TRBV20-1 and TRBJ2-5; D remains unclear. Germline CDR1 and CDR2: DFQATT and SNEGSKA (reference sequence). V was cut by 0 bases and J by 5 bases, with 19 bases left in between. The CDR3 spans 16 residues. CDR3 protein: CSARDSLSSYRETQYF. CDR3 nucleotides: TGCAGTGCTAGAGACAGCCTATCGTCGTATAGGGAGACCCAGTACTTC.

This clonotype has ten or more counts. This sequence joins TRBV3-1 and TRBJ1-1, with D unresolved. Germline CDR1 reads LGHDT; CDR2 reads YNNKEL (reference sequence). The V end lost 4 bases, the J end lost 0 bases, and 9 bases lay between the germline ends. The CDR3 is made up of 14 amino acids. The CDR3 loop is CASSPQVMNTEAFF. CDR3 sequence (DNA): TGTGCCAGCAGCCCCCAGGTGATGAACACTGAAGCTTTCTTT.

With respect to this clonotype: Germline and junction disagree at one end, which may indicate a read error. J is TRBJ2-3 and V is TRBV7-7, with a possible D match to TRBD2 (5 bases). Germline CDR1 SSHAT, CDR2 FNYEAQ (reference sequence). This CDR3 has 14 residues. CDR3 amino acids: CASSKEGRGDTQYF. The DNA of the CDR3 is TGTGCTAGCAGCAAGGAAGGTCGGGGAGATACGCAGTATTTT. Full variable domain (missing parts from reference TRBV7-7 and TRBJ2-3): GAGVSQSPRYKVTKRGQDVTLRCDPISSHATLYWYQQALGQGPEFLTYFNYEAQPDKSGLPSDRFSAERPEGSISTLTIQRTEQRDSAMYRCASSKEGRGDTQYFGPGTRLTVL.

This clonotype was seen repeatedly, ten times or more. V is TRBV29-1 and J is TRBJ2-1; D gene uncertain. Germline V gene sequence: CDR1 SQVTM, CDR2 ANQGSEA. V lost 1 base to trimming and J lost 6 bases, with 13 bases between them. The CDR3 is made up of 14 amino acids. CDR3 DNA: TGCAGCGTTGAAGTTAGAGGTCTTATCAATGAGCAGTTCTTC. Translated, it gives CSVEVRGLINEQFF.

The rearrangement uses TRBV7-9 and TRBJ1-3; a weak D match, TRBD1 (6 bases). The CDR3 extends over 17 amino acids. CDR1 is SEHNR, CDR2 FQNEAQ, per germline (reference sequence). V lost 4 bases and J lost 1, with 17 bases in between. CDR3 loop: CASSSQRAGASGNTIYF. The CDR3 DNA sequence: TGTGCCAGCAGCTCACAGCGGGCAGGGGCATCTGGAAACACCATATATTTT.

This clonotype has more than one count but fewer than ten. The rearrangement uses TRBV6-5 and TRBJ2-1, with 8 bases lining up with TRBD2. CDR3 length equals 15 residues. Germline CDR1 and CDR2: MNHEY and SVGAGI. V lost 2 bases and J lost 8; bases outside the gene matches: 8. The CDR3 sequence: CASSYPPGLVDEQFF. In DNA, the CDR3 is TGTGCCAGCAGTTACCCCCCGGGACTAGTCGATGAGCAGTTCTTC.

The chain employs TRBV9 and TRBJ2-3; perhaps TRBD2 as D (5 bases). V was clipped by 2 bases and J by 4 bases, with 14 bases between them. CDR1 is SGDLS and CDR2 is YYNGEE in the germline V gene. The length of the CDR3 is 15 residues. CDR3 nucleotide sequence: TGTGCCAGCAGCGTTTGGGCAGGAGGTTCAGATACGCAGTATTTT. Its protein is CASSVWAGGSDTQYF.

This clonotype was seen more than once but under ten times. This sequence joins TRBV20-1 and TRBJ1-4; maybe TRBD1 (6 bases). The V end lost 3 bases, the J end lost 5 bases, and 10 bases lay between the germline ends. Germline-derived CDR1 and CDR2 are DFQATT and SNEGSKA (reference sequence). The CDR3 has 13 amino acids. CDR3 residues: CSARDSHNEKLFF. CDR3 nucleotide sequence: TGCAGTGCTAGGGACAGTCACAATGAAAAACTGTTTTTT.

The chain uses TRBV5-5 and TRBJ2-5; no clear D. Germline V lookup: CDR1 SGHKS, CDR2 YYEKEE (reference sequence). The CDR3 spans 16 residues. V shed 2 bases and J shed 2 bases, with 16 bases lying between them. The CDR3 DNA reads as TGTGCCAGCAGCTTCTTTCTCCAATGGAATCAAGAGACCCAGTACTTC. Its translation: CASSFFLQWNQETQYF.

The rearrangement joins TRBV6-1 to TRBJ2-1, with TRBD2 matching over 10 bases. Losses at the gene ends were 7 bases for V and 6 bases for J; bases not matched to a gene: 9. The CDR3 has 15 residues. Germline CDR1 is MNHNS and CDR2 is SASEGT. DNA of the CDR3: TGTGCCAGCACCCCACGGAGCGGGAGGGCCAATGAGCAGTTCTTC. Amino acid sequence: CASTPRSGRANEQFF.

The chain has TRBV2 and TRBJ1-2; perhaps TRBD1 as D (6 bases). Germline-derived CDR1 and CDR2 are SNHLY and FYNNEI. CDR3 length equals 18 residues. With 6 bases removed from V and 0 bases from J, the gap between germline ends came to 23 bases. This CDR3 reads CASSPLGKGGIANYGYTF. As DNA, the CDR3 is TGTGCCAGCAGCCCTCTTGGTAAGGGGGGCATAGCTAACTATGGCTACACCTTC.

The chain couples TRBV5-1 to TRBJ2-2; 7 bases agree with TRBD2. J gave up 4 bases and V 7 bases, and 10 bases lay outside the gene matches. Per germline, CDR1 SGHRS and CDR2 YFSETQ. The CDR3 is made up of 15 amino acids. CDR3 region: CASRAPGGLTGELFF. As DNA, the CDR3 is TGCGCCAGCCGCGCCCCGGGGGGTCTCACCGGGGAGCTGTTTTTT. Variable domain in full (rest from reference TRBV5-1 and TRBJ2-2): KAGVTQTPRYLIKTRGQQVTLSCSPISGHRSVSWYQQTPGQGLQFLFEYFSETQRNKGNFPGRFSGRQFSNSRSEMNVSTLELGDSALYLCASRAPGGLTGELFFGEGSRLTVL.

Only one count was recorded for this clonotype. The rearrangement joins TRBV6-2 or TRBV6-3 to TRBJ2-7; 8 nucleotides align to TRBD1. The V gene end was trimmed by 2 bases and the J gene end by 6 bases; junction bases not matched to a gene: 9. CDR1 is MNHEY, CDR2 SVGEGT, per germline. The CDR3 runs 15 residues. Here the CDR3 DNA reads TGTGCCAGCAGTTACCGGGGACAGGCTTTCTCCGAGCAGTACTTC. Protein product: CASSYRGQAFSEQYF.

The genes are TRBV20-1 and TRBJ1-1; D is unresolved. From germline, CDR1 is DFQATT and CDR2 SNEGSKA (reference sequence). This CDR3 has 13 residues. With 2 bases removed from V and 7 bases from J, the gap between germline ends came to 14 bases. Here the CDR3 DNA reads TGCAGTGCTAGACTTTCAGTTGCCTTTGAAGCTTTCTTT. It specifies CSARLSVAFEAFF.

This clonotype has more than one count but fewer than ten. CDR3 sequence reads: CASSGRLAGGGKDEQFF. Here the CDR3 DNA reads TGTGCCAGCAGTGGACGACTAGCGGGAGGTGGGAAGGATGAGCAGTTCTTC. V usage is TRBV25-1 and J usage is TRBJ2-1; 13 nucleotides line up with TRBD2. This CDR3 is built from 17 residues. The V segment lost 4 bases and the J segment 8 bases; nucleotides outside the gene matches: 11. Per germline, CDR1 MGHDK and CDR2 SYGVNS.

This clonotype came up a few times. CDR3 residues: CASTRRGQGTGNEQFF. CDR3 nucleotide sequence: TGTGCCAGCACCCGCCGGGGACAGGGGACGGGCAATGAGCAGTTCTTC. V gene TRBV6-2 or TRBV6-3 combines with J gene TRBJ2-1; 10 nucleotides match TRBD1. Per germline, CDR1 MNHEY and CDR2 SVGEGT. J was trimmed by 6 bases and V by 7 bases; bases with no gene match: 12. This CDR3 region has 16 residues.

This clonotype was seen a handful of times. This chain uses TRBV5-6 with TRBJ2-5; no reliable D call. V was cut by 0 bases and J by 2 bases, with 11 bases left in between. CDR1 is SGHDT and CDR2 is YYEEEE in the germline V gene. This CDR3 has 15 amino acids. The CDR3 coding sequence is TGTGCCAGCAGCTTGGCTGGCGACCCTCAAGAGACCCAGTACTTC. Residues: CASSLAGDPQETQYF. Supplemented by reference TRBV5-6 and TRBJ2-5, the full variable domain reads DAGVTQSPTHLIKTRGQQVTLRCSPKSGHDTVSWYQQALGQGPQFIFQYYEEEERQRGNFPDRFSGHQFPNYSSELNVNALLLGDSALYLCASSLAGDPQETQYFGPGTRLLVL.